These 24 T cell receptor beta chains came from one sample sequenced in a study of blood T cell repertoires in COVID-19. Sequenced by immunoSEQ multiplex PCR; TCRdb stores in-frame clones only, minus some. Of about 200,000 clones listed, around 80% are singletons. Sequences were obtained from peripheral blood. Source of these receptors: a man between 40 and 49 years old with acute or convalescent COVID-19.

The V and J genes are TRBV30 and TRBJ2-7, with 12 nucleotides matching TRBD2. Germline CDR1 and CDR2: GTSNPN and SVGIG (reference sequence). The V gene end was trimmed by 5 bases and the J gene end by 3 bases; junction bases not matched to a gene: 2. The CDR3 is 13 amino acids. The CDR3 DNA reads as TGTGCCTGGGGACTAGCGGGGTTCTACGAGCAGTACTTC. Protein sequence: CAWGLAGFYEQYF.

This sequence joins TRBV5-6 and TRBJ1-2; TRBD1 matches at 8 bases. Germline values: CDR1 SGHDT, CDR2 YYEEEE. The trim removed 0 bases at V and 1 base at J, leaving 5 bases unmatched. The CDR3 extends over 16 amino acids. The DNA of the CDR3 is TGTGCCAGCAGCTTGGTGCAGGGGGCATTTAACTATGGCTACACCTTC. This sequence encodes CASSLVQGAFNYGYTF.

The chain links TRBV4-1 to TRBJ1-4; D remains unclear. Germline CDR1 and CDR2: MGHRA and YSYEKL. Trimming removed 1 base from V and 3 bases from J, with 9 bases in between. This CDR3 has 15 amino acids. The CDR3 reads CASSQGLRSNEKLFF. CDR3 in DNA: TGCGCCAGCAGCCAAGGACTTAGGTCTAATGAAAAACTGTTTTTT.

This sequence joins TRBV19 and TRBJ1-1; TRBD1 might be the D (5 bases). The CDR3 is 12 amino acids. Trimming stripped 6 bases from V and 4 bases from J, with 9 bases between. Germline assignment: CDR1 LNHDA and CDR2 SQIVND (reference sequence). The CDR3 nucleotides are TGTGCCAGTAGAAGCGGGGGCACTGAAGCTTTCTTT. Protein product: CASRSGGTEAFF.

In the case of this clone: Other DNA sequences from this sample encode an identical CDR3 as well. J is TRBJ1-2 and V is TRBV19, with D unresolved. Germline V gene data show CDR1 as LNHDA and CDR2 as SQIVND (reference sequence). The CDR3 has 13 residues. V was pared by 3 bases and J by 2 bases, with 7 bases between. Here the CDR3 DNA reads TGTGCCAGTAGTATCGGGAGAAACTATGGCTACACCTTC. Translated, it gives CASSIGRNYGYTF.

In its sample, this clone was seen once. The rearrangement links TRBV7-6 to TRBJ1-1; the match to TRBD1 covers 7 bases. Germline V gives CDR1 SGHVS, CDR2 FNYEAQ. The CDR3 spans 15 residues. V lost 5 bases to trimming and J lost 3 bases; unmatched junction nucleotides: 9. The CDR3 sequence: CASSRNRGGDTEAFF. The CDR3 nucleotides are TGTGCCAGCAGCCGCAACAGGGGAGGAGACACTGAAGCTTTCTTT.

The chain carries TRBV5-4 and TRBJ2-5; TRBD2 is a possible D gene (5 bases). The CDR3 contains 14 residues. V was pared by 4 bases and J by 5 bases, with 15 bases between. Looked up from germline, CDR1 is SGHNT and CDR2 is YYREEE (reference sequence). The CDR3 is CASSPVGDAETQYF. The DNA of the CDR3 is TGTGCCAGCAGCCCGGTCGGGGATGCCGAGACCCAGTACTTC.

This rearrangement joins TRBV5-4 to TRBJ2-1; TRBD1 agrees at 11 bases. Germline trimming cut 4 bases from V and 5 bases from J; bases unmatched to any gene: 20. Germline V gene sequence: CDR1 SGHNT, CDR2 YYREEE (reference sequence). The CDR3 spans 20 residues. The chain's CDR3 is CASSRPDRGRLVGWDNEQFF. DNA for the CDR3: TGTGCCAGCAGCCGCCCGGACAGGGGGCGGCTTGTGGGCTGGGACAATGAGCAGTTCTTC.

The rearrangement uses TRBV29-1 and TRBJ2-7, with D possibly matching TRBD1 (6 bases). The CDR3 is 14 amino acids. CDR1 and CDR2 from the germline V gene are SQVTM and ANQGSEA. V lost 4 bases and J 4 bases, leaving 17 bases between the germline ends. Here the CDR3 reads CSVGRTEDGYEQYF. The CDR3 DNA sequence: TGCAGCGTTGGCAGGACAGAGGATGGGTACGAGCAGTACTTC.

This chain links TRBV5-4 with TRBJ2-1; 10 bases map to TRBD2. Germline CDR1 SGHNT, CDR2 YYREEE (reference sequence). J gave up 10 bases and V 4 bases, and 11 bases lay outside the gene matches. The CDR3 consists of 15 residues. The CDR3 DNA is TGTGCCAGCAGCATTAGCGGGGGGTACGGCAGAGAGCAGTTCTTC. Amino acid sequence: CASSISGGYGREQFF.

The chain is built from TRBV7-2 and TRBJ1-2, with 7 bases lining up with TRBD1. The germline V gene has CDR1 SGHTA and CDR2 FQGNSA. There are 14 residues in the CDR3. Unmatched junction bases numbered 7, after V lost 5 bases and J lost 4 bases. DNA for the CDR3: TGTGCCAGCAGCGGCACGGGACAGTCCTATGGCTACACCTTC. Protein: CASSGTGQSYGYTF.

The chain has TRBV13 and TRBJ2-7; 7 bases map to TRBD2. The trim removed 6 bases at V and 1 base at J, leaving 15 bases unmatched. The CDR3 sequence is 17 residues long. Germline V gene lookup returns CDR1 PRHDT and CDR2 FYEKMQ (reference sequence). Written as DNA, the CDR3 is TGTGCCAGCAGTTCCCTACGGGGCGAGCGGGGTTCCTACGAGCAGTACTTC. Translating it yields CASSSLRGERGSYEQYF.

The chain has TRBV7-9 and TRBJ1-2; tentative D call: TRBD1 (6 bases). The CDR3 totals 14 residues. Germline loops: CDR1 SEHNR, CDR2 FQNEAQ (reference sequence). The V end was cut by 0 bases, the J end by 8 bases, with 13 bases between. As DNA, the CDR3 is TGTGCCAGCAGCTTAGCAGGGGGAAGAGGGGGCTACACCTTC. Translating it yields CASSLAGGRGGYTF.

V and J are TRBV5-1 and TRBJ2-2; D is unclear. From germline, CDR1 is SGHRS and CDR2 YFSETQ. The CDR3 length is 13 residues. Trimming pared 0 bases from V and 4 bases from J, leaving 4 bases between. The CDR3 DNA reads TGCGCCAGCAGCTTGGGGGCCACCGGGGAGCTGTTTTTT. It is translated as CASSLGATGELFF.

The gene calls are TRBV7-6 and TRBJ2-3; D not certain. Per the germline V gene, CDR1 is SGHVS and CDR2 is FNYEAQ. The CDR3 has 14 amino acids. V lost 1 base and J lost 2, with 7 bases in between. The CDR3 here is CASSLGGATDTQYF. In DNA, the CDR3 is TGTGCCAGCAGCTTAGGCGGAGCCACAGATACGCAGTATTTT.

The chain links TRBV7-9 to TRBJ1-4; 9 positions agree with TRBD1. CDR3 length equals 14 residues. V lost 4 bases to trimming and J lost 8 bases; unmatched junction nucleotides: 5. Germline V lookup: CDR1 SEHNR, CDR2 FQNEAQ (reference sequence). CDR3 residues: CASSWGQGGEKLFF. The DNA for the CDR3 is TGTGCCAGCAGCTGGGGACAGGGAGGCGAAAAACTGTTTTTT.

The chain joins TRBV25-1 to TRBJ1-5; no reliable D call. V was cut by 5 bases and J by 6 bases, with 11 bases left in between. Germline V gene sequence: CDR1 MGHDK, CDR2 SYGVNS. This CDR3 is built from 13 residues. CDR3 in amino acids: CASSSSAGQPQHF. CDR3 nucleotide sequence: TGTGCCAGCAGTTCATCCGCGGGTCAGCCCCAGCATTTT.

The CDR3 loop is CASSKGTVQETQYF. The CDR3 coding sequence is TGCGCCAGCAGCAAGGGGACAGTTCAAGAGACCCAGTACTTC. The rearrangement joins TRBV5-1 to TRBJ2-5, with 7 positions matching TRBD1. Per germline, CDR1 SGHRS and CDR2 YFSETQ. This CDR3 has 14 amino acids. After removal of 4 bases from V and 2 bases from J, the junction contained 5 bases not matched to a gene.

The chain combines TRBV2 with TRBJ1-4, with no clear D. CDR1 SNHLY and CDR2 FYNNEI come from the germline V gene. V was cut by 6 bases and J by 8 bases, with 16 bases left in between. The CDR3 spans 14 residues. CDR3 region: CASRDLHRWEKLFF. In DNA, the CDR3 is TGTGCCAGCAGGGATCTGCACAGATGGGAAAAACTGTTTTTT.

V usage is TRBV9 and J usage is TRBJ2-3, with TRBD2 matching over 13 bases. The CDR3 runs to 16 residues. J was trimmed by 5 bases and V by 1 base; bases with no gene match: 4. From germline, CDR1 is SGDLS and CDR2 YYNGEE. CDR3 amino acids: CASSVTSGRAGDTQYF. CDR3 DNA: TGTGCCAGCAGCGTAACTAGCGGGAGGGCCGGAGATACGCAGTATTTT.

The chain carries TRBV21-1 and TRBJ1-4; TRBD1, the D gene given by the table, was not confirmed from the DNA. TRBV21-1 is termed a pseudogene. The CDR3 totals 16 residues. The CDR3: CASSKESTALNEKLFF. The CDR3 DNA reads as TGTGCCAGCAGCAAAGAAAGCACAGCCCTTAATGAAAAACTGTTTTTT.

The rearrangement links TRBV28 to TRBJ1-1, with 10 bases that match TRBD1. Germline V gene sequence: CDR1 MDHEN, CDR2 SYDVKM. This CDR3 has 11 residues. With V trimmed by 6 bases and J by 8 bases, 0 bases remained unmatched. The CDR3 loop is CASRGQGEAFF. The CDR3 coding sequence is TGTGCCAGCAGGGGACAGGGGGAAGCTTTCTTT. Looking up the rest from reference TRBV28 and TRBJ1-1 gives the full variable domain: DVKVTQSSRYLVKRTGEKVFLECVQDMDHENMFWYRQDPGLGLRLIYFSYDVKMKEKGDIPEGYSVSREKKERFSLILESASTNQTSMYLCASRGQGEAFFGQGTRLTVV.

The chain employs TRBV19 and TRBJ1-2, with a possible D match to TRBD1 (6 bases). The CDR3 spans 14 residues. The germline V gene has CDR1 LNHDA and CDR2 SQIVND (reference sequence). Trimming cost V 2 bases and J 2 bases, with 9 bases left between them. The CDR3 nucleotides read TGTGCCAGTAGTATAACAGGGAAGAACTATGGCTACACCTTC. Translating gives CASSITGKNYGYTF.

The rearrangement joins TRBV28 to TRBJ2-7, with D maybe TRBD1 (5 bases). The germline V gene has CDR1 MDHEN and CDR2 SYDVKM. Trimming pared 2 bases from V and 4 bases from J, leaving 9 bases between. CDR3 length equals 13 residues. CDR3 sequence (DNA): TGTGCCAGCAGTTTAGGCAGGGAATACGAGCAGTACTTC. Translation: CASSLGREYEQYF.